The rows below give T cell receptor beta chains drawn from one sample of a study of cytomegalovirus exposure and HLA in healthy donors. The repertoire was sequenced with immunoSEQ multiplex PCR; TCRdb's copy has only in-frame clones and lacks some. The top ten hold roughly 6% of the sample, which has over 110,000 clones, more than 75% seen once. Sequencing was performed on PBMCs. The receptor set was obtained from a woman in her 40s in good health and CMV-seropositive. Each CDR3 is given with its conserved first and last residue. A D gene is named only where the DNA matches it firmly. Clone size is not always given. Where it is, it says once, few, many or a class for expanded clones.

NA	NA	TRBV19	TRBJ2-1	TGTGCCAGTAGTGTCCAGGGGTCGGGTTACAATGAGCAGTTCTTC	CASSVQGSGYNEQFF
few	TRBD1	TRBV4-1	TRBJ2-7	TGCGCCAGCAGCCAAGGGGGGACAGGGGAATACGAGCAGTACTTC	CASSQGGTGEYEQYF
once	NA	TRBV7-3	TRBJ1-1	TGTGCCAGCAGCTTAGGGGGACACCTTGAGAACACTGAAGCTTTCTTT	CASSLGGHLENTEAFF
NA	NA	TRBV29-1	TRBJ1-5	TGCAGCGTTGCGGGGGTCGATTCTCCCCAGCATTTT	CSVAGVDSPQHF
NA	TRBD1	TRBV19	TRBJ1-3	TGTGCCGTACAAGACAGGGATCGGTTGAACACCATATATTTT	CAVQDRDRLNTIYF
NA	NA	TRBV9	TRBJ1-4	TGTGCCAGCAGCGTAGGAGGGCAGGGGAATGAAAAACTGTTTTTT	CASSVGGQGNEKLFF
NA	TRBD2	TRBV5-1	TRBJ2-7	TGCGCCAGCAGCTCTTTGAGCGGGAGGGCATCGGACGAGCAGTACTTC	CASSSLSGRASDEQYF
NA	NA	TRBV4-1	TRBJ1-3	TGCGCCAGCAGCCAAGAGGTAACGGTCTCTGGAAACACCATATATTTT	CASSQEVTVSGNTIYF
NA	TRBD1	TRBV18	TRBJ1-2	TGTGCCAGCTCACCGCGGGACAGGGGTTTTGGCTACACCTTC	CASSPRDRGFGYTF
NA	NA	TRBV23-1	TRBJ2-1	TGCGCCAGCAGTTTAAGGGAACTAGCTGGGGGCTACAATGAGCAGTTCTTC	CASSLRELAGGYNEQFF
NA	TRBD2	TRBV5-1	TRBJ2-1	TGCGCCAGCAGCTTGGAGGTGGGAGGGAGAGGCCACAATGAGCAGTTCTTC	CASSLEVGGRGHNEQFF
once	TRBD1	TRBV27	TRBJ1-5	TGTGCCAGCAGTTCGACAGGGGGGTATCAGCCCCAGCATTTT	CASSSTGGYQPQHF
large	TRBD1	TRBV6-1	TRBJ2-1	TGTGCCAGCCACCCGGGACAGAGCTCCTACAATGAGCAGTTCTTC	CASHPGQSSYNEQFF
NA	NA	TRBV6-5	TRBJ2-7	TGTGCCAGCAGTTATAACCGGGAAGGATCCTACGAGCAGTACTTC	CASSYNREGSYEQYF
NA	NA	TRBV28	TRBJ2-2	TGTGCCAGCAGTTTATGGGAGGACACCGGGGAGCTGTTTTTT	CASSLWEDTGELFF
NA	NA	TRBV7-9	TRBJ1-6	TGTGCCAGCAGCTCGCTAGGTGACAGGACGAATTCACCCCTCCACTTT	CASSSLGDRTNSPLHF
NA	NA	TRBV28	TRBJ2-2	TGTGCCAGCAGTTTTCCTTTAGCTGAGACACAATTGCGGAGGCGCAACACCGGGGAGCTGTTTTTT	CASSFPLAETQLRRRNTGELFF
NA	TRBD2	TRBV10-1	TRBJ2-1	TGCGCCAGCAGTAATAGCGGGAGTTTCAATGAGCAGTTCTTC	CASSNSGSFNEQFF
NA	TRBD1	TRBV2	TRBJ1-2	TGTGCCAGCAGGCCGCGTGGACAGGGGTCAAGCGGCTACACCTTC	CASRPRGQGSSGYTF
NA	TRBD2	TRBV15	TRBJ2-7	TGTGCCACCAGCACCTACGGGACTAGGACCCGCTACGAGCAGTACTTC	CATSTYGTRTRYEQYF
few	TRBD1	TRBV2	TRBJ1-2	TGTGCCAGCAGCGTCACCGGGACAGGGTATGGCTACACCTTC	CASSVTGTGYGYTF
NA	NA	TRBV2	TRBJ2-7	TGTGCCAGCAGTATTGACTCTTCCTACGAGCAGTACTTC	CASSIDSSYEQYF
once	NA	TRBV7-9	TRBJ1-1	TGTGCCAGCAGCTTAGAACAGGGAAACACTGAAGCTTTCTTT	CASSLEQGNTEAFF
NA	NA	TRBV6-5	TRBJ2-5	TGTGCCAGCAGTTACTCGAGCGGCCAAGAGACCCAGTACTTC	CASSYSSGQETQYF
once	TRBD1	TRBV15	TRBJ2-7	TGTGCCACCAGCGGATCGACAGGGGGTGACGACGAGCAGTACTTC	CATSGSTGGDDEQYF
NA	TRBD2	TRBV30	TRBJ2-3	TGTGCCTGGAGCCCCCTAGCGGGAGATACGCAGTATTTT	CAWSPLAGDTQYF
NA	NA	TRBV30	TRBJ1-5	TGTGCCTGGAGTGTACTGGAGGGCCAGCCCCAGCATTTT	CAWSVLEGQPQHF
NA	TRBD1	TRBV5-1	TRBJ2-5	TGCGCCAGCAGCCCACTCGGGACAGGGAAAGAGACCCAGTACTTC	CASSPLGTGKETQYF
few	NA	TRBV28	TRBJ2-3	TGTGCCAGCAGTTTGCGGGATACGCAGTATTTT	CASSLRDTQYF
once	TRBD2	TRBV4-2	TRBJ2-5	TGTGCCAGCAGCCCCCCCGGGACTAGGCGATTTCAAGAGACCCAGTACTTC	CASSPPGTRRFQETQYF
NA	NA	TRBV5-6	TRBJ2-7	TGTGCCAGCAGCCTGGAGGGGGATCTCTACGAGCAGTACTTC	CASSLEGDLYEQYF
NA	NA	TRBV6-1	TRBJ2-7	TGTGCCAGCAGCGTAGCGGACGCCTACGAGCAGTACTTC	CASSVADAYEQYF
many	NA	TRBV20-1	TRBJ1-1	TGCAGTGCTCGAAAGAGCACTGAAGCTTTCTTT	CSARKSTEAFF
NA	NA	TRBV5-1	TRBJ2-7	TGCGCCAGCAGTTTCGCCTACGAGCAGTACTTC	CASSFAYEQYF
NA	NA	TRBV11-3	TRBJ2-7	TGTGCCAGCAGCATCCGGTCCCCCCACGAGCAGTACTTC	CASSIRSPHEQYF
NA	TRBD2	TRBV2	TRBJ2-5	TGTGCCAGCAGTGATTTTGGGACTAGCGGGAATGAGACCCAGTACTTC	CASSDFGTSGNETQYF
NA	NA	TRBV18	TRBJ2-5	TGTGCCAGCTCACCCCAGGGCCCCGAGACCCAGTACTTC	CASSPQGPETQYF
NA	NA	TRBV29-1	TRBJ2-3	TGCAGCGTTGAAGGGAGGCGGGATACGCAGTATTTT	CSVEGRRDTQYF
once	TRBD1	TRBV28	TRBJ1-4	TGTGCCAGCAGCCTATCAGGGGGTTCTAATGAAAAACTGTTTTTT	CASSLSGGSNEKLFF
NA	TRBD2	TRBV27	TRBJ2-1	TGTGCCAGCAGTTTATGGGCCAGCGGGGCCTACAATGAGCAGTTCTTC	CASSLWASGAYNEQFF
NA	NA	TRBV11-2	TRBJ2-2	TGTGCCAGCAGCTACTACAGGGTCCCCGGGGAGCTGTTTTTT	CASSYYRVPGELFF
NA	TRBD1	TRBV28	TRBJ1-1	TGTGCCAGCAGTTCGGCCCTGGACAGGGCAAACACTGAAGCTTTCTTT	CASSSALDRANTEAFF
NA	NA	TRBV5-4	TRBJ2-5	TGTGCCAGTGGGGGGTCAGGGCACCAAGAGACCCAGTACTTC	CASGGSGHQETQYF
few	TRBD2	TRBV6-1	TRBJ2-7	TGTGCCAGCAGTGGAGGGACTACCTACGAGCAGTACTTC	CASSGGTTYEQYF
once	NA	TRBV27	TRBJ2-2	TGTGCCAGCAGTTTGCAGGGTTTCGGGGAGCTGTTTTTT	CASSLQGFGELFF
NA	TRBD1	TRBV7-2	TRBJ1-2	TGTGCCAGCAGCTATGCTACAGGGGTTGGCTATGGCTACACCTTC	CASSYATGVGYGYTF
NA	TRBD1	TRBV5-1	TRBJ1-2	TGCGCCAGCAGCCTATGGGACAGGGGAGGTGGCTACACCTTC	CASSLWDRGGGYTF
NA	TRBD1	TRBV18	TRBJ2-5	TGTGCCAGCTCACTCGGACAGGGGGTTAACCAAGAGACCCAGTACTTC	CASSLGQGVNQETQYF
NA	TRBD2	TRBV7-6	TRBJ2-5	TGTGCCAGCAGCTTACGGTGGCTAGCGGGAGGAGAGACCCAGTACTTC	CASSLRWLAGGETQYF
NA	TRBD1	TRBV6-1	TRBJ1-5	TGTGCCACGGGGACAGGGATGAGCAATCAGCCCCAGCATTTT	CATGTGMSNQPQHF